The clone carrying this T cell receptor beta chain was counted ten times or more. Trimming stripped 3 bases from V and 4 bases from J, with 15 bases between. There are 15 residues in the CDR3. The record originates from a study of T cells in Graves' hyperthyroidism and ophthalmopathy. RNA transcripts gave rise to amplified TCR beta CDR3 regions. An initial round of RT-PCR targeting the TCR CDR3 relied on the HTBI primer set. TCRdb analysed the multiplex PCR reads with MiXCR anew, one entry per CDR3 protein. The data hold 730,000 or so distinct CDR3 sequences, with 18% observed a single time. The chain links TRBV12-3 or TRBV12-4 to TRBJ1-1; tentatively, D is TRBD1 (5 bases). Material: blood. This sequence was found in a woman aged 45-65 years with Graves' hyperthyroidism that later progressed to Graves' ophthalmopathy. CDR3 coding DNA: TGTGCCAGCAGTTTGGAGGGACGGTTGAGCACTGAAGCTTTCTTT. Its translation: CASSLEGRLSTEAFF.